This T cell receptor (beta chain) was recorded in a study of control samples from healthy donors and cancer patients. V dropped 2 bases and J dropped 5; count of bases not matched to a gene: 1. CDR1 and CDR2 from the germline V gene are SGHNT and YYREEE (reference sequence). The CDR3 is 14 residues long. Assay used: immunoSEQ multiplex PCR; TCRdb lists only in-frame clones, some missing. The sample shows approximately 26,000 clones, around 83% of them seen only once. This chain connects TRBV5-4 to TRBJ1-6; 7 positions agree with TRBD1. The source of this sequence is a man aged 60 to 69 with colorectal cancer. Sequenced input: PBMCs. The CDR3 reads CASSFDRDNSPLHF. CDR3 in DNA: TGTGCCAGCAGCTTTGACAGGGATAATTCACCCCTCCACTTT.